The 29 T cell receptor beta chains given below trace back to one sample, sequenced in a study of T cell repertoires in cytomegalovirus infection. Via MiXCR, TCRdb re-called the reads, giving one row per CDR3 protein. The sample consists of approximately 550,000 distinct CDR3 sequences, 16% of them appearing once. Specimen: CD8+ T cells from PBMCs. These TCRs come from a human donor in good health (CMV status not recorded). Some clones in this sample may be carry-over from other donors' samples.

This clonotype was found many times. V gene TRBV29-1 combines with J gene TRBJ1-2; D not resolved. Trimming cost V 2 bases and J 0 bases, with 7 bases left between them. This CDR3 has 13 residues. Germline CDR1 reads SQVTM; CDR2 reads ANQGSEA. This CDR3 reads CSVELAANYGYTF. The CDR3 bases are TGCAGCGTTGAACTTGCAGCTAACTATGGCTACACCTTC.

V and J are TRBV2 and TRBJ2-1; 11 bases line up with TRBD2. The germline V gene encodes CDR1 SNHLY and CDR2 FYNNEI. The CDR3 covers 16 residues. V trimming: 8 bases; J trimming: 3 bases; junction bases outside the gene matches: 9. The DNA of the CDR3 is TGTGCCAGCCAGAGACCGGGACTAGCGGACTACAATGAGCAGTTCTTC. As protein: CASQRPGLADYNEQFF.

This clonotype was observed many times. This chain joins TRBV28 and TRBJ2-5, with TRBD1 matching 12 bases. Germline V gene lookup returns CDR1 MDHEN and CDR2 SYDVKM. The CDR3 covers 18 residues. After removal of 4 bases from V and 5 bases from J, the junction contained 14 bases not matched to a gene. Written as DNA, the CDR3 is TGTGCCAGCAGTTCTCCCAATCCCGGGACAGGGGGCTGGGAGACCCAGTACTTC. Translated: CASSSPNPGTGGWETQYF.

In the case of this clonotype: An end of the junction does not agree with germline; a read error may underlie this. The rearrangement joins TRBV12-3 or TRBV12-4 to TRBJ2-7; the match to TRBD2 covers 7 bases. This CDR3 has 16 residues. The CDR3 DNA reads TGTGCAAGCAGTACCCCCCGGAGCGGGGCCTTTTACGATCAGTACTTC. It is translated as CASSTPRSGAFYDQYF.

This clonotype showed up just a few times. The chain's CDR3 is CASRPGGLYEQYF. The CDR3 bases are TGTGCCAGCCGCCCCGGAGGACTGTACGAGCAGTACTTC. The chain carries TRBV6-5 and TRBJ2-7, with D perhaps matching TRBD2 (5 bases). The CDR3 covers 13 residues. The germline V gene encodes CDR1 MNHEY and CDR2 SVGAGI. The V end was cut by 8 bases, the J end by 4 bases, with 15 bases between.

This clonotype was seen at least ten times. The chain employs TRBV7-9 and TRBJ1-3, with D uncertain. Germline CDR1 and CDR2: SEHNR and FQNEAQ (reference sequence). The germline V and J ends were trimmed by 5 bases and 11 bases, with 13 bases remaining between them. The CDR3 loop spans 12 amino acids. The CDR3 region has the DNA TGTGCCAGCAGCACTCTCACTCGGGCCATATATTTT. Translation: CASSTLTRAIYF.

V usage is TRBV27 and J usage is TRBJ2-1; TRBD2 might be the D (6 bases). V lost 3 bases and J 7 bases, leaving 13 bases between the germline ends. Looked up from germline, CDR1 is MNHEY and CDR2 is SMNVEV (reference sequence). The CDR3 is made up of 14 amino acids. CDR3 region: CASSLGGSRNEQFF. DNA for the CDR3: TGTGCCAGCAGTTTGGGAGGTAGTAGAAATGAGCAGTTCTTC.

This chain uses TRBV20-1 with TRBJ1-5, with D possibly being TRBD1 (5 bases). V shed 2 bases and J shed 6 bases, with 11 bases lying between them. This CDR3 is built from 13 residues. The germline CDR1 and CDR2 sequences are DFQATT and SNEGSKA (reference sequence). The CDR3, as DNA: TGCAGTGCTAGATATCAGGGAATTCAGCCCCAGCATTTT. Its translation is CSARYQGIQPQHF.

Worth noting for this clonotype: Given a much more abundant clone one base away, this may be a read error. The V and J genes are TRBV29-1 and TRBJ1-1; no reliable D call. The CDR3 spans 15 residues. From germline, CDR1 is SQVTM and CDR2 ANQGSEA. The CDR3 coding sequence is TGCAGCGTTAAGTGTGACCTTATAGTGAAGACTGAAGCTTTCTTT. Amino acids: CSVKCDLIVKTEAFF.

The genes are TRBV5-4 and TRBJ2-1; 8 bases align to TRBD2. Germline CDR1 SGHNT, CDR2 YYREEE (reference sequence). V was clipped by 3 bases and J by 4 bases; unmatched bases: 9. CDR3 size: 16 residues. The CDR3 loop is CASSSSLAGSYNEQFF. The CDR3 DNA sequence: TGTGCCAGCAGCTCGAGTCTAGCGGGCTCATACAATGAGCAGTTCTTC.

This clonotype was recorded many times. The chain carries TRBV7-8 and TRBJ2-3; D unresolved. The CDR3 loop spans 14 amino acids. The V end lost 1 base, the J end lost 3 bases, and 8 bases lay between the germline ends. Looked up from germline, CDR1 is SGHVS and CDR2 is FQNEAQ. The CDR3 sequence: CASSLGLPTDTQYF. The CDR3 bases are TGTGCCAGCAGCTTAGGACTGCCGACAGATACGCAGTATTTT.

The sample holds many counts of this clonotype. The rearrangement links TRBV7-6 to TRBJ2-3, with TRBD2 identical over 7 bases. J gave up 2 bases and V 3 bases, and 5 bases lay outside the gene matches. CDR3 length equals 15 residues. The V gene's germline CDR1 is SGHVS and CDR2 FNYEAQ. DNA of the CDR3: TGTGCCAGCAGCTTCCTAGCGGCGCTCACAGATACGCAGTATTTT. Translated, it gives CASSFLAALTDTQYF.

The rearrangement links TRBV4-1 to TRBJ2-7; D gene unclear. The CDR3 has 13 residues. The ends were cut back, 5 bases at V and 0 bases at J, with 8 bases in the middle. Germline CDR1 and CDR2: MGHRA and YSYEKL. CDR3 amino acids: CASSTTTSYEQYF. The CDR3, as DNA: TGCGCCAGCAGCACTACTACCTCCTACGAGCAGTACTTC.

This clonotype was detected ten times or more. The chain carries TRBV7-6 and TRBJ2-1, with D hard to call. Germline V gene data show CDR1 as SGHVS and CDR2 as FNYEAQ. CDR3 size: 12 residues. V was pared by 1 base and J by 12 bases, with 10 bases between. The DNA of the CDR3 is TGTGCCAGCAGCTTAGGATCAACCGTGCAGTTCTTC. Translation: CASSLGSTVQFF.

V gene TRBV20-1 combines with J gene TRBJ1-1; D not resolved. This CDR3 region has 14 residues. The germline V gene encodes CDR1 DFQATT and CDR2 SNEGSKA (reference sequence). V was shortened by 0 bases and J by 4 bases, with 12 bases between the two germline ends. CDR3 bases: TGCAGTGCTAGAGATTGGGGTGAGGGCACTGAAGCTTTCTTT. As protein: CSARDWGEGTEAFF.

To note about this clonotype: A much larger clone is a single base away; this may be a read error. The rearrangement links TRBV6-5 to TRBJ1-6, with unresolved D. The CDR3 length is 15 residues. Germline values: CDR1 MNHEY, CDR2 SVGAGI. With 6 bases removed from V and 7 bases from J, the gap between germline ends came to 16 bases. The CDR3 bases are TGTGCCAGCAGCTCCCCAACATGGGCGAATTCACCCCTCCACTTT. Protein sequence: CASSSPTWANSPLHF.

This clonotype was counted many times. The chain joins TRBV12-3 or TRBV12-4 to TRBJ2-3, with 10 bases identical to TRBD2. This CDR3 has 16 residues. J gave up 7 bases and V 6 bases, and 13 bases lay outside the gene matches. The CDR3, as DNA: TGTGCCAGCAGCCAAAAAGCGGGAGGGCCGAGTTATACGCAGTATTTT. It is translated as CASSQKAGGPSYTQYF.

This clonotype was picked up many times. The chain recombines TRBV12-3 or TRBV12-4 with TRBJ1-2; 7 nucleotides align to TRBD1. This CDR3 comprises 13 residues. V gave up 6 bases and J gave up 3 bases; unmatched junction bases: 4. The CDR3 DNA reads as TGTGCCAGCAGGTCTCAGGGGGACTATGGCTACACCTTC. Its protein is CASRSQGDYGYTF.

This clonotype was picked up a small number of times. This sequence joins TRBV15 and TRBJ1-5; no firm D call. The ends were cut back, 2 bases at V and 0 bases at J, with 11 bases in the middle. CDR1 LNHNV and CDR2 YYDKDF come from the germline V gene (reference sequence). The CDR3 extends over 16 amino acids. In DNA form, the CDR3 reads TGTGCCACCAGCAGAAGGCGCGGGGATAGCAATCAGCCCCAGCATTTT. This encodes CATSRRRGDSNQPQHF.

This clonotype was seen only a few times. The gene calls are TRBV19 and TRBJ2-6, with 8 positions matching TRBD1. The CDR3 spans 17 residues. V lost 5 bases and J lost 1; bases outside the gene matches: 7. Per the germline V gene, CDR1 is LNHDA and CDR2 is SQIVND (reference sequence). CDR3 DNA sequence: TGTGCCAGTAGTCCAAGGACAGGGCTATCTGGGGCCAACGTCCTGACTTTC. This translates into CASSPRTGLSGANVLTF.

V and J are TRBV10-3 and TRBJ1-2, with TRBD1 identical over 7 bases. Germline values: CDR1 ENHRY, CDR2 SYGVKD. V lost 4 bases and J lost 7; bases outside the gene matches: 9. This CDR3 comprises 14 residues. The CDR3 here is CAISGDRASGGYTF. The CDR3 DNA reads as TGTGCCATCAGTGGCGACAGGGCGTCGGGTGGCTACACCTTC.

V gene TRBV5-6 combines with J gene TRBJ2-7; D may be TRBD1 or TRBD2 (6 bases each). V was shortened by 7 bases and J by 2 bases, with 25 bases between the two germline ends. Germline CDR1 is SGHDT and CDR2 is YYEEEE. This CDR3 contains 17 residues. The CDR3 reads CASVSTGGIRGAYEQYF. The CDR3 nucleotides read TGTGCCAGCGTCTCGACAGGCGGGATTAGAGGAGCCTACGAGCAGTACTTC.

The genes are TRBV6-1 and TRBJ2-7; the D gene is possibly TRBD2 (6 bases). This CDR3 contains 15 residues. The V and J ends lost 6 bases and 3 bases respectively, with 18 bases between them. Germline V gives CDR1 MNHNS, CDR2 SASEGT. The CDR3 DNA is TGTGCCAGCAGGGAGGGGACCCTTATTGGCTACGAGCAGTACTTC. Its protein is CASREGTLIGYEQYF.

The chain uses TRBV7-1 and TRBJ2-5; 12 bases are a match to TRBD2. TRBV7-1 is flagged as an ORF with uncertain function. The CDR3 runs to 19 residues. Trimming took 3 bases from V and 1 from J; bases not matched to a gene: 12. This CDR3 reads CASSSSSGRGKGAQETQYF. In DNA, the CDR3 is TGTGCCAGCAGCTCGTCTAGCGGGAGGGGCAAGGGGGCCCAAGAGACCCAGTACTTC.

This clonotype has more than one count but fewer than ten. The rearrangement links TRBV2 to TRBJ2-7; possible D gene TRBD2, 6 bases. Germline V CDR1 and CDR2: SNHLY, FYNNEI. The length of the CDR3 is 13 residues. CDR3 nucleotide sequence: TGTGCGGGACGGGGGAGGAGCTCCTACGAGCAGTACTTC. This gives the protein CAGRGRSSYEQYF.

The V call is TRBV4-1, the J call TRBJ2-2; TRBD2 matches 7 bases. CDR3 length equals 16 residues. J was trimmed by 3 bases and V by 4 bases; bases with no gene match: 8. From germline, CDR1 is MGHRA and CDR2 YSYEKL. The CDR3 loop reads CASSRGWAGDTGELFF. The CDR3 nucleotides are TGCGCCAGCAGCCGCGGCTGGGCGGGGGACACCGGGGAGCTGTTTTTT.

The table lists this clonotype with many counts. V and J are TRBV12-3 or TRBV12-4 and TRBJ2-6; 12 bases are a match to TRBD2. The V and J ends lost 5 bases and 3 bases, in that order; junction bases with no gene match: 8. This CDR3 has 18 residues. The CDR3 DNA is TGTGCCAGCAGTCCGAGACTAGCGGGAGTGGGTGGGGCCAACGTCCTGACTTTC. The encoded protein is CASSPRLAGVGGANVLTF.

This clonotype appeared a few times. This chain connects TRBV20-1 to TRBJ1-6; possibly TRBD1 for D (5 bases). CDR3 length equals 17 residues. Trimming shortened V by 0 bases and J by 6 bases, and 18 bases separated the two germline ends. From germline, CDR1 is DFQATT and CDR2 SNEGSKA (reference sequence). The CDR3 loop is CSARDRTGRLSNSPLHF. The CDR3 region has the DNA TGCAGTGCTAGAGATCGAACGGGACGTCTTTCTAATTCACCCCTCCACTTT.

This clonotype turned up a few times. This chain connects TRBV20-1 to TRBJ2-6, with 7 bases that match TRBD2. V dropped 6 bases and J dropped 0; count of bases not matched to a gene: 8. In germline, CDR1 is DFQATT, CDR2 SNEGSKA (reference sequence). CDR3 length: 16 residues. CDR3 DNA: TGCAGTGCCCGGGGAGGGCAGAGCTCTGGGGCCAACGTCCTGACTTTC. Its translation: CSARGGQSSGANVLTF.